This TCR beta chain was sequenced in a study of shared clonotypes between healthy human individuals. Points from the study as a whole: Donor clonotype sharing was expected to depend on sequencing depth.

Free of recent acute infections or vaccinations, the donors were healthy HIV-negative adults. As to this clone: Its antigen is currently unknown.

The CDR3 spans 12 residues. Germline V gene data show CDR1 as SGHRS and CDR2 as YFSETQ. Trimming removed 4 bases from V and 3 bases from J, with 7 bases in between. Profiled with immunoSEQ multiplex PCR; TCRdb holds only in-frame clones, not every one. The sample holds around 700,000 clones, 72% seen once. The specimen sequenced was memory CD4+ T cells sorted from blood. This sample's subset: CD45RA-negative fraction. The V call is TRBV5-1, the J call TRBJ1-1, with D uncertain. The source of this sequence is a woman aged 25 to 39 in good health. The chain's CDR3 is CASSLLDTEAFF. Written as DNA, the CDR3 is TGCGCCAGCAGCCTGCTGGACACTGAAGCTTTCTTT.